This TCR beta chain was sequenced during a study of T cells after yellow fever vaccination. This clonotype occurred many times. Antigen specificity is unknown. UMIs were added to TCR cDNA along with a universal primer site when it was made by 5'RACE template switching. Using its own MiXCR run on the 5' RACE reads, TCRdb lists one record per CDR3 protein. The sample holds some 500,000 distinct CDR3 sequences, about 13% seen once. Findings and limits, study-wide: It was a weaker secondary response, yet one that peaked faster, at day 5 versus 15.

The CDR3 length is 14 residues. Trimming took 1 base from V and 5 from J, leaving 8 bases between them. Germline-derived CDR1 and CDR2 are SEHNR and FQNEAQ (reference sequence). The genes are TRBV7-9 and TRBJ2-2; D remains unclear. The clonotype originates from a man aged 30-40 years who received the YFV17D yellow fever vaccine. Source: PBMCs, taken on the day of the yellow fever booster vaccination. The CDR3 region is CASSLGAGTGELFF. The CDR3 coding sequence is TGTGCCAGCAGCTTAGGGGCCGGGACCGGGGAGCTGTTTTTT.